One T cell receptor (beta chain) is described in this entry. The data derive from a study of blood T cell repertoires in COVID-19. About the research overall: Material from acute and convalescent COVID-19 was sourced from the United States, Italy and Spain. Sources were T cells, B-cell-depleted T cells, or PBMCs; the material itself was cDNA or gDNA.

Original handling: Reference gene primers were amplified, and this amplification served to estimate nucleated cell counts. The table came from immunoSEQ multiplex PCR; TCRdb's copy has only in-frame clones and leaves some out. V, J and clone size derive from that table, while D and trimming were established from the DNA sequence. This table holds about 260,000 clones, around 87% found once. With 6 bases removed from V and 3 bases from J, the gap between germline ends came to 14 bases. The germline CDR1 and CDR2 sequences are SNHLY and FYNNEI. The CDR3 spans 14 residues. The sequencing sample was made of peripheral blood. The receptor comes from a woman between 45 and 60 years old who had recovered from COVID-19. The V and J genes are TRBV2 and TRBJ1-2; the D gene is possibly TRBD1 (5 bases). CDR3 nucleotides: TGTGCCAGCAGGGCCTGGCGGGACGACTATGGCTACACCTTC. Its translation: CASRAWRDDYGYTF. Full variable domain (missing parts from reference TRBV2 and TRBJ1-2): EPEVTQTPSHQVTQMGQEVILRCVPISNHLYFYWYRQILGQKVEFLVSFYNNEISEKSEIFDDQFSVERPDGSNFTLKIRSTKLEDSAMYFCASRAWRDDYGYTFGSGTRLTVV.